The sequence of this T cell receptor beta chain was determined in a study of cytomegalovirus exposure and HLA in healthy donors. Study-level results: For most TCR sequences rarity was the rule, although some public TCRs occurred in many donors. TCR beta chain V- and J-gene trimming was linked, in a later analysis, to a missense variant in DCLRE1C.

About this clone: What it binds is unknown.

PCR involved 60 Vbeta and 13 Jbeta primers. Assay used: immunoSEQ multiplex PCR; TCRdb lists only in-frame clones, some missing. The table has roughly 150,000 clones, about 75% seen once. This CDR3 is built from 14 residues. The ends lost 5 bases at V and 4 bases at J; junction bases unmatched: 2. CDR1 SGHTA and CDR2 FQGNSA come from the germline V gene. These donors counted as nominally healthy when sampled, but unrecorded immune exposures were likely. Sequenced material: PBMCs. This clonotype was obtained from a man between 18 and 35 years old in good health and CMV-seronegative. V gene TRBV7-2 combines with J gene TRBJ1-3; 10 nucleotides line up with TRBD1. The CDR3 here is CASSQTGGGNTIYF. CDR3 DNA: TGTGCCAGCAGCCAGACAGGGGGCGGAAACACCATATATTTT.